The rows below give T cell receptor beta chains drawn from one sample of a study of tissue T cells after allogeneic stem cell transplantation. This table comes from immunoSEQ multiplex PCR, and its TCRdb copy is limited to in-frame clones, with some not included. The sample carries about 3,300 clones, about 71% recorded once. This specimen was small intestine tissue, taken at autopsy. The receptors originated from a male patient at least 60 years old with steroid-refractory graft-versus-host disease after an allogeneic stem cell transplant. Some T cells may arise from the graft donor. Both conserved end residues are part of each CDR3. D genes are given only for firm matches. Clone size appears in some rows only: once, few, many, or a class for an expanded clone.

CDR3 length,D gene,clone size,J gene,V gene,CDR3 protein,CDR3 DNA
17,TRBD2,NA,TRBJ2-7,TRBV12-5,CASGLAGGTAASYEQYF,TGTGCTAGTGGTTTGGCCGGGGGGACGGCGGCCTCCTACGAGCAGTACTTC
15,NA,NA,TRBJ1-6,TRBV2,CASSAQSSYNSPLHF,TGTGCCAGCAGCGCACAGAGCTCCTATAATTCACCCCTCCACTTT
15,NA,NA,TRBJ2-2,TRBV2,CASESRDFNTGELFF,TGTGCCAGCGAGTCCCGGGACTTCAACACCGGGGAGCTGTTTTTT
13,TRBD1,few,TRBJ1-2,TRBV28,CASTPGQPYGYTF,TGTGCCAGCACCCCGGGACAGCCCTATGGCTACACCTTC
14,NA,NA,TRBJ1-5,TRBV19,CASSNPGDNQPQHF,TGTGCCAGTAGTAATCCTGGGGACAATCAGCCCCAGCATTTT
15,TRBD1,once,TRBJ1-6,TRBV6-6,CASSYPTGDRSPLHF,TGTGCCAGCAGTTACCCTACAGGGGATCGTTCACCCCTCCACTTT
16,NA,NA,TRBJ2-2,TRBV28,CASSLWQGSDTGELFF,TGTGCCAGCAGTTTATGGCAGGGAAGTGACACCGGGGAGCTGTTTTTT
18,NA,NA,TRBJ2-3,TRBV10-1,CASSVPRRGPSSTDTQYF,TGCGCCAGCAGTGTCCCAAGAAGAGGGCCTTCTAGCACAGATACGCAGTATTTT
14,TRBD1,once,TRBJ1-5,TRBV2,CASRPTGSNQPQHF,TGTGCCAGCAGGCCGACAGGGAGCAATCAGCCCCAGCATTTT
14,TRBD1,NA,TRBJ1-4,TRBV3-1/TRBV3-2,CASSPWDRGKKLFF,TGTGCCAGCAGCCCGTGGGACAGGGGGAAAAAACTGTTTTTT
15,NA,few,TRBJ1-4,TRBV5-6,CASTRRGRVGEKLFF,TGTGCCAGCACCCGACGAGGGAGGGTTGGCGAAAAACTGTTTTTT
11,NA,NA,TRBJ2-7,TRBV7-2,CASSSYYEQYF,TGTGCCAGCAGCTCGTACTACGAGCAGTACTTC
14,NA,NA,TRBJ2-7,TRBV7-9,CASSLVEGPYEQYF,TGTGCCAGCAGCTTAGTGGAGGGACCCTACGAGCAGTACTTC
15,TRBD2,NA,TRBJ2-1,TRBV5-1,CASSLAGGGAIEQFF,TGCGCCAGCAGCTTGGCCGGCGGGGGGGCCATTGAGCAGTTCTTC
11,NA,NA,TRBJ2-7,TRBV20-1,CSAQEIHEQYF,TGCAGTGCGCAAGAAATCCACGAGCAGTACTTC
15,NA,NA,TRBJ1-1,TRBV11-2,CASSLTNRRDTEAFF,TGTGCCAGCAGCTTAACAAACAGGCGCGACACTGAAGCTTTCTTT
17,TRBD2,NA,TRBJ2-7,TRBV30,CAWSVLGRLASSYEQYF,TGTGCCTGGAGTGTACTCGGTCGACTAGCTTCGTCCTACGAGCAGTACTTC
15,TRBD2,NA,TRBJ2-3,TRBV19,CASSISLAGVDTQYF,TGTGCCAGTAGTATAAGTCTAGCGGGGGTAGATACGCAGTATTTT
14,NA,few,TRBJ1-5,TRBV6-5,CASSLGQSDQPQHF,TGTGCCAGCAGTCTCGGACAGTCCGATCAGCCCCAGCATTTT
13,NA,NA,TRBJ1-1,TRBV2,CASKGLWNTEAFF,TGTGCCAGCAAAGGTCTGTGGAACACTGAAGCTTTCTTT
15,NA,NA,TRBJ1-1,TRBV19,CASSPRPDWYTEAFF,TGTGCCAGTAGTCCCCGGCCTGACTGGTACACTGAAGCTTTCTTT
17,NA,NA,TRBJ2-2,TRBV7-9,CASSRQPGLSNTGELFF,TGTGCCAGCAGCAGGCAACCGGGACTCTCGAACACCGGGGAGCTGTTTTTT
17,NA,NA,TRBJ2-6,TRBV27,CASSKGADYSGANVLTF,TGTGCCAGCAGCAAAGGGGCCGATTACTCTGGGGCCAACGTCCTGACTTTC
14,NA,NA,TRBJ1-6,TRBV15,CATSREAYGSPLHF,TGTGCCACCAGCAGAGAGGCATACGGCTCACCCCTCCACTTT
16,TRBD2,few,TRBJ2-3,TRBV7-8,CASSFRTGGDTDTQYF,TGTGCCAGCAGCTTCCGGACGGGGGGGGACACAGATACGCAGTATTTT
13,NA,NA,TRBJ1-5,TRBV27,CASRPFPNQPQHF,TGTGCCAGCAGGCCGTTTCCCAATCAGCCCCAGCATTTT
18,TRBD2,NA,TRBJ2-3,TRBV18,CASSPWTSGGQSTDTQYF,TGTGCCAGCTCACCCTGGACTAGCGGGGGGCAGAGCACAGATACGCAGTATTTT
16,TRBD1,NA,TRBJ1-5,TRBV7-2,CASSRQSGQPNQPQHF,TGTGCCAGCAGTCGTCAATCGGGACAGCCCAATCAGCCCCAGCATTTT
13,NA,NA,TRBJ2-1,TRBV11-2,CASSLDRGNEQFF,TGTGCCAGCAGCCTAGATCGGGGGAATGAGCAGTTCTTC
15,NA,few,TRBJ2-4,TRBV11-2,CASSLDGGAKNIQYF,TGTGCCAGCAGCTTAGACGGGGGAGCCAAAAACATTCAGTACTTC
14,TRBD1,NA,TRBJ1-4,TRBV5-4,CASSYRGGSEKLFF,TGTGCCAGCAGCTACAGGGGGGGTAGTGAAAAACTGTTTTTT
12,NA,NA,TRBJ1-4,TRBV28,CASCGGREKLFF,TGTGCCAGCTGTGGGGGTCGTGAAAAACTGTTTTTT
14,NA,few,TRBJ2-1,TRBV7-2,CASSLPRGAGEQFF,TGTGCCAGCAGCTTACCCCGGGGGGCGGGTGAGCAGTTCTTC
16,NA,NA,TRBJ2-3,TRBV7-6,CASRNAGTPSTDTQYF,TGTGCCAGCAGAAATGCCGGGACACCCAGCACAGATACGCAGTATTTT
15,NA,NA,TRBJ1-6,TRBV27,CASSLLNSYNSPLHF,TGTGCCAGCAGTTTATTAAACTCCTATAATTCACCCCTCCACTTT
13,TRBD2,NA,TRBJ2-7,TRBV30,CAWSSGGAYEQYF,TGTGCCTGGAGTAGCGGGGGGGCCTACGAGCAGTACTTC
17,NA,NA,TRBJ2-7,TRBV5-1,CASSLAIGLFGTYEQYF,TGCGCCAGCAGCTTGGCCATAGGGCTCTTCGGGACCTACGAGCAGTACTTC
20,TRBD1,NA,TRBJ1-5,TRBV4-2,CASSQVIMGQGAESNQPQHF,TGTGCCAGCAGCCAAGTTATAATGGGACAGGGGGCCGAGAGCAATCAGCCCCAGCATTTT
14,NA,few,TRBJ2-4,TRBV6-2/TRBV6-3,CASSLPGEVNIQYF,TGTGCCAGCAGCCTCCCGGGGGAGGTAAACATTCAGTACTTC
13,NA,NA,TRBJ1-1,TRBV5-1,CASSLRVSTEAFF,TGCGCCAGCAGCTTGAGGGTGTCCACTGAAGCTTTCTTT